This T cell receptor (beta chain) emerged from a study of T cells after yellow fever vaccination. Study observations and caveats: Though it reached lower strength, the secondary response hit its peak faster, day 5 versus 15.

The CDR3 totals 17 residues. Germline assignment: CDR1 SGHRS and CDR2 YFSETQ. V dropped 5 bases and J dropped 6; count of bases not matched to a gene: 15. At least ten counts were recorded for this clonotype. What it recognizes is unknown. Synthesis of TCR cDNA relied on 5'RACE template switching, which attached a universal primer site and UMIs. One entry per CDR3 protein results from TCRdb running MiXCR on the 5' RACE reads. The sample lists under 200,000 distinct CDR3 sequences, about 11% seen once, with 35% to 40% in the top ten. Sequenced here: CD8+ T cells sorted from PBMCs, sampled 15 days after the yellow fever booster vaccination. The rearrangement joins TRBV5-1 to TRBJ2-7; TRBD1 matches 12 bases. The clonotype was recovered from a young man who received the YFV17D yellow fever vaccine. CDR3 sequence reads: CASSREPGQGAPGEQYF. DNA of the CDR3: TGCGCCAGCAGTCGCGAACCGGGACAGGGGGCCCCTGGCGAGCAGTACTTC.